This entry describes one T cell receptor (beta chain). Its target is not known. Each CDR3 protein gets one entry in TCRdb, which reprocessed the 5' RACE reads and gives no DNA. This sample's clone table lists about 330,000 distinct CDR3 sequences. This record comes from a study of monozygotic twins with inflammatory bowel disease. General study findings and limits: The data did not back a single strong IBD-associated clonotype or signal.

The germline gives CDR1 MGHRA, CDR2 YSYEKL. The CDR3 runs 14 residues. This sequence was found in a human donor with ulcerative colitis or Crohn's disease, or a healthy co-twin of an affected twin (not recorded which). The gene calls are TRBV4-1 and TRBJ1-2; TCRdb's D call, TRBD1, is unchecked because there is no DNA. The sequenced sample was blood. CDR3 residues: CASSQGRGQDGYTF.